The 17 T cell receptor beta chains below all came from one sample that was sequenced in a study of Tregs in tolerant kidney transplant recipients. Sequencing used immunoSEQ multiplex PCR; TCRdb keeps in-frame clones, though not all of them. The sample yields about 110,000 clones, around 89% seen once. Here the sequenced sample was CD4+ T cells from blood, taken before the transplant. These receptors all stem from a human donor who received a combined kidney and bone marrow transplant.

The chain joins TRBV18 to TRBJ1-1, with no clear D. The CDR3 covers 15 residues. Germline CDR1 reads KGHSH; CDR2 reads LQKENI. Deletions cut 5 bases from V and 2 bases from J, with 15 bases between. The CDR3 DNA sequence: TGTGCCAGCTCAACACACGGGGATCCAAACACTGAAGCTTTCTTT. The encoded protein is CASSTHGDPNTEAFF.

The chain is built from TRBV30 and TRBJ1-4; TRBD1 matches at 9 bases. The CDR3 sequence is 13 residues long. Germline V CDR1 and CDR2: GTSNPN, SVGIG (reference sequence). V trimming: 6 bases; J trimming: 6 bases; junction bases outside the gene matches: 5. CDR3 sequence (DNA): TGTGCCTGCTCCGGGACAGGGTATGAAAAACTGTTTTTT. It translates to CACSGTGYEKLFF.

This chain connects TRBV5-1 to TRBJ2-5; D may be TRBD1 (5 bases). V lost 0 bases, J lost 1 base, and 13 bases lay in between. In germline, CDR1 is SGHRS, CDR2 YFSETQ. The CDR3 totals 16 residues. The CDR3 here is CASSLGDRDSQETQYF. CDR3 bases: TGCGCCAGCAGCTTGGGCGACAGAGATAGCCAAGAGACCCAGTACTTC.

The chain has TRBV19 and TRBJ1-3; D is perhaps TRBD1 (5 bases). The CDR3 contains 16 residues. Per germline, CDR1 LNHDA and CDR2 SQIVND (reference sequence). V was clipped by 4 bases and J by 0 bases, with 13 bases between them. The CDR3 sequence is CASSRGGPNSGNTIYF. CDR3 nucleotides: TGTGCCAGTAGTAGGGGGGGACCCAACTCTGGAAACACCATATATTTT.

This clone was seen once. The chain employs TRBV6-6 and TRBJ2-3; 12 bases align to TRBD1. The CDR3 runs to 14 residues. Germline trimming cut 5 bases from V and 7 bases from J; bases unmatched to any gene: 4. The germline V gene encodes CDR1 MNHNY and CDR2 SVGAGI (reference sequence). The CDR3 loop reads CASSGTGGSNTQYF. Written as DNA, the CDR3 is TGTGCCAGCAGTGGGACAGGGGGCTCTAATACGCAGTATTTT.

The CDR3 loop is CASIQFRVSSYNEQFF. The CDR3 DNA follows: TGTGCCAGCATCCAGTTCAGGGTGAGCTCCTACAATGAGCAGTTCTTC. The J gene is TRBJ2-1, the V gene TRBV28, with a tentative D call TRBD1 (5 bases). V lost 7 bases, J lost 0 bases, and 16 bases lay in between. CDR3 size: 16 residues. Germline loops: CDR1 MDHEN, CDR2 SYDVKM. Based on the CDR3 plus reference TRBV28 and TRBJ2-1, the full variable domain is DVKVTQSSRYLVKRTGEKVFLECVQDMDHENMFWYRQDPGLGLRLIYFSYDVKMKEKGDIPEGYSVSREKKERFSLILESASTNQTSMYLCASIQFRVSSYNEQFFGPGTRLTVL.

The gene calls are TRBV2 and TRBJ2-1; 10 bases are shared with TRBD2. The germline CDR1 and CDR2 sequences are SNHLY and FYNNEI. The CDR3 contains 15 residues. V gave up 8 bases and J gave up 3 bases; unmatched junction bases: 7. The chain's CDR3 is CASGSGGAIYNEQFF. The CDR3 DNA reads TGTGCCAGCGGAAGCGGGGGGGCGATCTACAATGAGCAGTTCTTC. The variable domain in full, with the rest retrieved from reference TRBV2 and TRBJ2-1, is EPEVTQTPSHQVTQMGQEVILRCVPISNHLYFYWYRQILGQKVEFLVSFYNNEISEKSEIFDDQFSVERPDGSNFTLKIRSTKLEDSAMYFCASGSGGAIYNEQFFGPGTRLTVL.

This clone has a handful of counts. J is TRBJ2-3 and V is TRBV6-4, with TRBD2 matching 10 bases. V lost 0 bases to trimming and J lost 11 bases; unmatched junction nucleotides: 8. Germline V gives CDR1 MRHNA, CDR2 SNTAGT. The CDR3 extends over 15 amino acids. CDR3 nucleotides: TGTGCCAGCAGTGACTCCAAAGCGGGGGGGCTTAGGCAGTATTTT. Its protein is CASSDSKAGGLRQYF.

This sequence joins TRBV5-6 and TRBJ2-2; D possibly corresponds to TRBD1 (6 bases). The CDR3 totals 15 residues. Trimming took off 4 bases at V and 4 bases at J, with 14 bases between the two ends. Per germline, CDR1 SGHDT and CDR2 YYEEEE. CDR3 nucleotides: TGTGCCAGCAGCCCAACCTACAGGGTCACCGGGGAGCTGTTTTTT. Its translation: CASSPTYRVTGELFF.

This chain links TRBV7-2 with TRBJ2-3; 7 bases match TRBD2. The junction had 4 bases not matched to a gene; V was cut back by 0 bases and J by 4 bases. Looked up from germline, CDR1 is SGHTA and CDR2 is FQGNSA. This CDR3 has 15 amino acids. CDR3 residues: CASSLASAGSDTQYF. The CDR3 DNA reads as TGTGCCAGCAGCTTAGCGTCAGCGGGATCAGATACGCAGTATTTT.

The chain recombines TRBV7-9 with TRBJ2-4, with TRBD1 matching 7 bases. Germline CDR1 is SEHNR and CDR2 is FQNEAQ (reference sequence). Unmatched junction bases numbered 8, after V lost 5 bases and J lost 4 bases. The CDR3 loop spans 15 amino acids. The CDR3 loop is CASSKTPGQKNIQYF. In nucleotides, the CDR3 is TGTGCCAGCAGCAAAACACCGGGACAGAAAAACATTCAGTACTTC.

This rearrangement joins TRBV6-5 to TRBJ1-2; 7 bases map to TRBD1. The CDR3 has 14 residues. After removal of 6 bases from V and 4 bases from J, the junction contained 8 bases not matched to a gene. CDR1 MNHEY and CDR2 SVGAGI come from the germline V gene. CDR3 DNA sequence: TGTGCCAGCAGCCCGGGACAGCAATCCTATGGCTACACCTTC. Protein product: CASSPGQQSYGYTF.

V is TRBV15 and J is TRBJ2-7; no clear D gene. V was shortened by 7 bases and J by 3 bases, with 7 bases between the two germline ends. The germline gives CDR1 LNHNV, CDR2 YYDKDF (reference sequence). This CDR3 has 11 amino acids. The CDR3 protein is CATTNNYEQYF. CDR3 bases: TGTGCCACCACGAACAACTACGAGCAGTACTTC.

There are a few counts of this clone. The CDR3 protein is CASSDRGILNTEAFF. Here the CDR3 DNA reads TGTGCCAGCAGTGATCGCGGCATTTTGAACACTGAAGCTTTCTTT. The V and J genes are TRBV2 and TRBJ1-1; D call uncertain. There are 15 residues in the CDR3. Germline V CDR1 and CDR2: SNHLY, FYNNEI. V gave up 3 bases and J gave up 0 bases, with 11 bases separating them.

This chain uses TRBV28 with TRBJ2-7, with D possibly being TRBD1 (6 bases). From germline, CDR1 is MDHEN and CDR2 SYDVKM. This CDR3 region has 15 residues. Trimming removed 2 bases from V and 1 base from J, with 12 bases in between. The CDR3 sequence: CASSLRPDRSYEQYF. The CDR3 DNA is TGTGCCAGCAGTTTACGACCCGACAGGTCCTACGAGCAGTACTTC.

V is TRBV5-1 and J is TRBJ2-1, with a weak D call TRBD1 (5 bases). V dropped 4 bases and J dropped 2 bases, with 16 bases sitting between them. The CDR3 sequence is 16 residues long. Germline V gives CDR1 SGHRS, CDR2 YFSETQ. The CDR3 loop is CASSPEPRVTYNEQFF. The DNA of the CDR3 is TGCGCCAGCAGCCCCGAGCCCAGGGTTACCTACAATGAGCAGTTCTTC.

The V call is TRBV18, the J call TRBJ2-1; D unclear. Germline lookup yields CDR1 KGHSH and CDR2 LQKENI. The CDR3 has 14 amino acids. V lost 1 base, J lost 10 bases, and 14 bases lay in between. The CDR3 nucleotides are TGTGCCAGCTCACCACAGGTAATAGCCGGGGAGCAGTTCTTC. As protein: CASSPQVIAGEQFF.